This TCR beta chain originates from a study of blood T cell repertoires in COVID-19 (dated by TCRdb to the early 2020s). For the study in its entirety: The collaborator samples originated in the United States, Italy and Spain and spanned the acute and convalescent phases of COVID-19. The dataset comprised deeply sampled blood TCRbeta repertoires from subjects exposed to, actively infected with, or recovered from COVID-19. The repertoires were released in a freely available public database intended as a resource for research on the immune response to SARS-CoV-2. The material from the prospective study consisted of cDNA or gDNA derived from T cells, B-cell-depleted T cells, or PBMCs. Samples were obtained from the ongoing ImmuneRACE study (first 160 participants) and from some 1,200 subjects provided by 6 global collaborators. Where HLA class I and class II types were available, the types were taken from metadata supplied by the sample provider, not from assay-based typing. Nearly every sample came with metadata listing a de-identified subject ID, COVID-19 status, age in years and sex.

TCRbeta CDR3 regions were amplified from genomic DNA using the immunoSEQ Assay, a bias-controlled multiplex PCR. Processing in the source paper ran as follows. Nucleated cell counts per sample were estimated from amplification of reference gene primers within the assay. To quantify the absolute abundance of each unique TCRbeta CDR3 rearrangement, sequence reads were collapsed and filtered. For each sample, productive Simpson clonality was calculated as the square root of Simpson's diversity index over productive rearrangements. Drawn from immuneACCESS, this table holds only the in-frame rearrangements with V and J called that TCRdb kept. Clones are partly lost; checked studies trace under half to an unresolved V gene and leave the rest unexplained. V and J calls and clone size come straight from that table; D and trimming were deduced from the DNA. The sample profile shows about 54,000 clones; roughly 81% of them were found once. Clones ranked in the top ten supply 4% to 5.5% of the sample.

Turning to this clone: There is no known antigen for this receptor. No qualities accompany the bases; no much larger clone lies one base away.

Study-wide findings and limitations: The quantity of clinical and demographic metadata differed by source and by participant and was supplied without curation.

Collaborating institutions collected whole blood in K2EDTA tubes following their own protocols. Collaborator samples were shipped for TCRbeta analysis as frozen whole blood, isolated PBMCs, or DNA extracted from either sample type. Unmatched junction bases come to 15, with V trimmed by 6 bases and J by 6 bases. CDR1 and CDR2, looked up from the germline V gene, are SNHLY and FYNNEI. The CDR3 covers 16 residues, taking in both the cysteine and the phenylalanine. Only the CDR3 DNA stays, 48 bases, in frame from base 1. The sequence joins TRBV2 to TRBJ2-7, and 9 junction bases match TRBD2. The sequence came from a woman aged 55-69 years with acute or convalescent COVID-19. The sample was peripheral blood. Read as DNA, the sequence is TGTGCCAGCAGAGGTCAGCTAGCGGGACCCAGCGGCGAGCAGTACTTC. This sequence encodes CASRGQLAGPSGEQYF.